Each of the 7 T cell receptor beta chains below was sequenced from the same sample in a study of T cells in Graves' hyperthyroidism and ophthalmopathy. TCR beta CDR3 regions were amplified from RNA transcripts. HTBI primers were employed in a first-round RT-PCR of the TCR CDR3. TCRdb reanalysed the multiplex PCR reads using MiXCR and keeps one entry per CDR3 protein. This table has fewer than 550,000 distinct CDR3 sequences, 15% to 18% appearing once. Specimen: blood. The receptors originated from a woman aged 18 to 35 with Graves' hyperthyroidism.

The J gene is TRBJ2-1, the V gene TRBV20-1; 10 bases match TRBD2. This CDR3 region has 15 residues. V lost 0 bases to trimming and J lost 12 bases; unmatched junction nucleotides: 11. The germline V gene has CDR1 DFQATT and CDR2 SNEGSKA (reference sequence). The CDR3 region has the DNA TGCAGTGCTAGAGACCGAGAGCGGGGGGGCCCTGGGCAGTTCTTC. Translation gives CSARDRERGGPGQFF.

A word on this clonotype: One end of the junction varies from germline; a read error may be responsible. V usage is TRBV5-1 and J usage is TRBJ1-2; the match to TRBD1 covers 12 bases. Germline lookup yields CDR1 SGHRS and CDR2 YFSETQ. The CDR3 runs 16 residues. Here the CDR3 reads CASSSTGTGGNYGYTF. DNA of the CDR3: TGTGCCAGCAGCTCAACCGGGACAGGGGGCAACTATGGCTACACCTTC.

This clonotype has ten or more counts. The chain couples TRBV7-2 to TRBJ2-2; TRBD1 agrees at 10 bases. The CDR3 totals 16 residues. The germline V gene has CDR1 SGHTA and CDR2 FQGNSA. V dropped 3 bases and J dropped 0; count of bases not matched to a gene: 1. The CDR3 reads CASSLTGGANTGELFF. CDR3 DNA: TGTGCCAGCAGCTTGACAGGGGGCGCGAACACCGGGGAGCTGTTTTTT.

The chain uses TRBV20-1 and TRBJ2-2, with 7 bases that match TRBD2. Germline V gene data show CDR1 as DFQATT and CDR2 as SNEGSKA (reference sequence). This CDR3 region has 14 residues. The V gene end was trimmed by 3 bases and the J gene end by 4 bases; junction bases not matched to a gene: 5. The CDR3: CSASEAGVTGELFF. The CDR3 DNA reads TGCAGTGCTAGTGAGGCGGGGGTCACCGGGGAGCTGTTTTTT.

This clonotype has only a few counts. The chain combines TRBV5-1 with TRBJ2-3; 8 nucleotides agree with TRBD1. The V and J ends lost 1 base and 3 bases, in that order; junction bases with no gene match: 7. This CDR3 spans 16 amino acids. Germline lookup yields CDR1 SGHRS and CDR2 YFSETQ. The CDR3 reads CASSLRFRTGTDTQYF. The CDR3 DNA reads TGCGCCAGCAGCTTGCGGTTTCGGACAGGGACAGATACGCAGTATTTT.

This clonotype was seen many times. The chain joins TRBV6-2 or TRBV6-3 to TRBJ2-1, with D possibly matching TRBD1 (5 bases). Looked up from germline, CDR1 is MNHEY and CDR2 is SVGEGT. The CDR3 runs to 13 residues. Trimming left V 4 bases short and J 2 bases short, with 6 bases between. The CDR3 loop is CASSSDTYNEQFF. The CDR3 DNA is TGTGCCAGCAGTTCGGACACCTACAATGAGCAGTTCTTC.

This clonotype was recorded many times. The chain joins TRBV28 to TRBJ2-3; TRBD2 matches 8 bases. The CDR3 contains 17 residues. The germline V gene encodes CDR1 MDHEN and CDR2 SYDVKM. Unmatched junction bases numbered 17, after V lost 8 bases and J lost 4 bases. The CDR3 sequence: CASHYADGGRWADTQYF. CDR3 sequence (DNA): TGTGCCAGCCATTATGCAGACGGCGGGAGGTGGGCAGATACGCAGTATTTT.